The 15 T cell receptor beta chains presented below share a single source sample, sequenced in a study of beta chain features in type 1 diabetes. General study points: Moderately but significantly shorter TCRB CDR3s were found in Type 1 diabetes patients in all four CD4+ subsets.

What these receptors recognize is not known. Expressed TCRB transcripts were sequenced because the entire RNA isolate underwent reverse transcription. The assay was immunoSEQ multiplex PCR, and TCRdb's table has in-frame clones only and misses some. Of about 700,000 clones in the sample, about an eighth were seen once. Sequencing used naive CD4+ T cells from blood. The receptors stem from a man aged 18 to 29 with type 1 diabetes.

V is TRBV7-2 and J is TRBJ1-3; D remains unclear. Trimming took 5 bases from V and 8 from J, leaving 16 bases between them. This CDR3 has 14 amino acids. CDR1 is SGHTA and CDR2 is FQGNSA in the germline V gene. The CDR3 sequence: CASSMQLHRDTIYF. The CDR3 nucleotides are TGTGCCAGCAGCATGCAGTTGCATCGGGACACCATATATTTT.

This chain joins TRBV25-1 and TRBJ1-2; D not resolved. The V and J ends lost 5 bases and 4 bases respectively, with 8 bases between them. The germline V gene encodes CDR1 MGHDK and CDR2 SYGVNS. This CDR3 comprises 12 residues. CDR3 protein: CASSPGLYGYTF. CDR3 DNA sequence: TGTGCCAGCAGTCCTGGACTCTATGGCTACACCTTC.

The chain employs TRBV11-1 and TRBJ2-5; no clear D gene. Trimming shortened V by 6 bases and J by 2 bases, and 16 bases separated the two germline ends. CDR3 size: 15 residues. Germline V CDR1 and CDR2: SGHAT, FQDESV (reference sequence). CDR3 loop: CASSSAPSAQETQYF. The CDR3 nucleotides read TGTGCCAGCAGTTCGGCCCCCAGCGCTCAAGAGACCCAGTACTTC.

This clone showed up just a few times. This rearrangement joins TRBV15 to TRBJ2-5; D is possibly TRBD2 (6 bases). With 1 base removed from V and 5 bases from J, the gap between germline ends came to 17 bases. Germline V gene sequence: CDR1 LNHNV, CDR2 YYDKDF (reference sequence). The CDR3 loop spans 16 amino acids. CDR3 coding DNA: TGTGCCACCAGCAGAGCTCCCCAGGAGGGGATGGAGACCCAGTACTTC. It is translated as CATSRAPQEGMETQYF.

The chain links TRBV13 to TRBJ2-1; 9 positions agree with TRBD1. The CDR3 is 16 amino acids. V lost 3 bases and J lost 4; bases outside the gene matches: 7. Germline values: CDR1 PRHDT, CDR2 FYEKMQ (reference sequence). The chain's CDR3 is CASSLTGGSVYNEQFF. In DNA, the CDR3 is TGTGCCAGCAGCTTGACAGGGGGGTCTGTGTACAATGAGCAGTTCTTC.

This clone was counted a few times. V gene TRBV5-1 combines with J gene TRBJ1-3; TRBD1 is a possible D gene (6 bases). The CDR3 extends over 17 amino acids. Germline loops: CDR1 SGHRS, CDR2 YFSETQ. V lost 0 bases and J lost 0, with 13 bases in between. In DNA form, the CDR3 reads TGCGCCAGCAGCTTGGGGCCTACAGGGTACTCTGGAAACACCATATATTTT. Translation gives CASSLGPTGYSGNTIYF.

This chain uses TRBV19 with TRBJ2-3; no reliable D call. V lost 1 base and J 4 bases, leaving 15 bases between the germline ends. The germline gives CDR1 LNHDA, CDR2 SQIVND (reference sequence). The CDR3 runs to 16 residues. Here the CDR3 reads CASSIGWIPGPDTQYF. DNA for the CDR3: TGTGCCAGTAGTATAGGCTGGATTCCCGGGCCAGATACGCAGTATTTT.

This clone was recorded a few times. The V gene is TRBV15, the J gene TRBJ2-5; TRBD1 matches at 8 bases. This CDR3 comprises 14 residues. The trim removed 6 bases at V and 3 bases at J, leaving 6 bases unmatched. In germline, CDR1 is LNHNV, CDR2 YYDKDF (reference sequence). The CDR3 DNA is TGTGCCACCAGTCAAAGACAGGGGAAAGAGACCCAGTACTTC. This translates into CATSQRQGKETQYF. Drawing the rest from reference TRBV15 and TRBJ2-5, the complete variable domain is DAMVIQNPRYQVTQFGKPVTLSCSQTLNHNVMYWYQQKSSQAPKLLFHYYDKDFNNEADTPDNFQSRRPNTSFCFLDIRSPGLGDTAMYLCATSQRQGKETQYFGPGTRLLVL.

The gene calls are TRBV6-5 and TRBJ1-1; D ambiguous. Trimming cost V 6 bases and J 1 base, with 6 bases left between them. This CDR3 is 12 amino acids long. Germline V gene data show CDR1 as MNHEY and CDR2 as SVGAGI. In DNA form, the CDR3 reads TGTGCCAGCAGACATCCGAACACTGAAGCTTTCTTT. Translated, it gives CASRHPNTEAFF.

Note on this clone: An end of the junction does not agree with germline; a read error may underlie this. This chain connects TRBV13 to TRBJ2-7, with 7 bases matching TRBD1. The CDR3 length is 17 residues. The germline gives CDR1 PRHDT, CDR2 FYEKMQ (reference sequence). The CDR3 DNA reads TGTGCCAGCAGCATAGGGGACAGAATCTCCGTGACCTACGAGCAGTACTTC. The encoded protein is CASSIGDRISVTYEQYF. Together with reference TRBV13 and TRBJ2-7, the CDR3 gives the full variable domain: AAGVIQSPRHLIKEKRETATLKCYPIPRHDTVYWYQQGPGQDPQFLISFYEKMQSDKGSIPDRFSAQQFSDYHSELNMSSLELGDSALYFCASSIGDRISVTYEQYFGPGTRLTVT.

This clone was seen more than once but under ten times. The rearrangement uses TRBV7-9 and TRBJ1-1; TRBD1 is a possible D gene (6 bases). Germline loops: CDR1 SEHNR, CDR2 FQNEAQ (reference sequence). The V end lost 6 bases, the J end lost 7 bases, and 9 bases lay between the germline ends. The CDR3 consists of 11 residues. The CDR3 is CASRRRGEAFF. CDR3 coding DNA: TGTGCCAGCAGGCGCAGGGGTGAAGCTTTCTTT.

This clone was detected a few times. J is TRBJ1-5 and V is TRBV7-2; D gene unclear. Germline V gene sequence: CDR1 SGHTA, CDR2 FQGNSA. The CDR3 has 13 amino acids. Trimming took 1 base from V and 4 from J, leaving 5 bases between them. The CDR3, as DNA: TGTGCCAGCAGCTTAGACGAAAATCAGCCCCAGCATTTT. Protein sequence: CASSLDENQPQHF.

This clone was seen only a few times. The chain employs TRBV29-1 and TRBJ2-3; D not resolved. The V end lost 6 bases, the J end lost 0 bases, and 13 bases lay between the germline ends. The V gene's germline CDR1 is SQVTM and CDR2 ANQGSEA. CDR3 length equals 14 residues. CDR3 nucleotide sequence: TGCAGCGTCCGACCCCGTCCTAGCACAGATACGCAGTATTTT. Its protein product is CSVRPRPSTDTQYF.

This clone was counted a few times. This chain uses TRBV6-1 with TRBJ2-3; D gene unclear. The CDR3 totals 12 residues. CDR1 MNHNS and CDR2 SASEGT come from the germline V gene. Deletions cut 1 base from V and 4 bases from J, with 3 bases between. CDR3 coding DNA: TGTGCCAGCAGTGAAGGCGCAGATACGCAGTATTTT. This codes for CASSEGADTQYF.

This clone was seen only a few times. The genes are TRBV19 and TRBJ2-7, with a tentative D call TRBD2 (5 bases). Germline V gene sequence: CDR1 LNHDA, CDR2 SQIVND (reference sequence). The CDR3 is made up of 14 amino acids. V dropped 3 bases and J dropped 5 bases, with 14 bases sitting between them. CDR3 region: CASSMSRRADEQYF. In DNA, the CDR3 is TGTGCCAGTAGTATGTCCAGGCGGGCCGACGAGCAGTACTTC. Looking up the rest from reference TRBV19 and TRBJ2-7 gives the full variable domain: DGGITQSPKYLFRKEGQNVTLSCEQNLNHDAMYWYRQDPGQGLRLIYYSQIVNDFQKGDIAEGYSVSREKKESFPLTVTSAQKNPTAFYLCASSMSRRADEQYFGPGTRLTVT.